These 10 T cell receptor beta chains originate from one sample sequenced in a study of identical twins. TCRdb independently ran MiXCR on the 5' RACE reads; one entry per CDR3 protein. The sample holds around 450,000 distinct CDR3 sequences, 12% to 15% seen once. A further study also used this sample, focusing on yellow fever vaccine responses in identical twins.

Material: CD4+ T cells sorted from blood. Receptors were obtained from a woman younger than 35 in good health.

V gene TRBV27 combines with J gene TRBJ1-4; a possible D gene is TRBD1 (6 bases). The CDR3 is 16 amino acids. Germline CDR1 and CDR2: MNHEY and SMNVEV (reference sequence). V shed 2 bases and J shed 9 bases, with 19 bases lying between them. CDR3 in amino acids: CASSLEGARGVKKLFF. The CDR3 DNA is TGTGCCAGCAGTTTAGAGGGTGCCAGGGGAGTCAAAAAACTGTTTTTT.

This sequence joins TRBV3-1 and TRBJ2-3; 14 positions match TRBD2. CDR3 length: 19 amino acids. J lost 2 bases, V lost 1 base, and 8 bases had no gene match. Germline V lookup: CDR1 LGHDT, CDR2 YNNKEL (reference sequence). The DNA of the CDR3 is TGTGCCAGCAGCCAAGGGAGCGGGACTAGCGGGGGCCTCACAGATACGCAGTATTTT. Residues: CASSQGSGTSGGLTDTQYF.

The chain employs TRBV12-3 or TRBV12-4 and TRBJ2-1; 8 bases are a match to TRBD2. The CDR3 runs 17 residues. The V segment lost 4 bases and the J segment 6 bases; nucleotides outside the gene matches: 14. CDR3 sequence reads: CASSSRGEGLGRNEQFF. The CDR3 DNA reads as TGTGCCAGCAGTTCTAGAGGCGAGGGACTAGGACGCAATGAGCAGTTCTTC.

This chain connects TRBV5-1 to TRBJ1-1; 8 bases agree with TRBD1. The germline gives CDR1 SGHRS, CDR2 YFSETQ. The CDR3 is 13 residues long. V shed 7 bases, J shed 2 bases, and the junction held 4 bases outside the gene matches. Here the CDR3 reads CASGRGLNTEAFF. CDR3 DNA sequence: TGCGCCAGCGGCAGGGGGCTCAACACTGAAGCTTTCTTT.

V gene TRBV12-5 combines with J gene TRBJ2-3; no firm D call. Trimming left V 6 bases short and J 4 bases short, with 8 bases between. This CDR3 is built from 12 residues. The germline V gene has CDR1 LGHNT and CDR2 FRNRAP. The CDR3 reads CASGGSPDTQYF. DNA for the CDR3: TGTGCTAGTGGCGGTTCCCCAGATACGCAGTATTTT.

This clonotype turned up a few times. For the CDR3, the DNA is TGCGCCAGCAGCTTCCTCAGGGGACGCACTGAAGCTTTCTTT. Its protein product is CASSFLRGRTEAFF. The chain carries TRBV5-1 and TRBJ1-1, with D possibly being TRBD1 (6 bases). Looked up from germline, CDR1 is SGHRS and CDR2 is YFSETQ. The CDR3 has 14 amino acids. V dropped 2 bases and J dropped 4 bases, with 12 bases sitting between them.

The rearrangement links TRBV5-5 to TRBJ1-5; 7 bases line up with TRBD1. With 5 bases clipped from V and 4 bases from J, the junction kept 6 bases outside the gene matches. This CDR3 spans 14 amino acids. Germline values: CDR1 SGHKS, CDR2 YYEKEE (reference sequence). For the CDR3, the DNA is TGTGCCAGCAGTCACACAGGGGAGAATCAGCCCCAGCATTTT. Amino acid sequence: CASSHTGENQPQHF.

The chain couples TRBV5-1 to TRBJ2-3; D remains ambiguous. Looked up from germline, CDR1 is SGHRS and CDR2 is YFSETQ. Trimming took 0 bases from V and 2 from J, leaving 7 bases between them. This CDR3 comprises 14 residues. The CDR3 loop reads CASSLGQVTDTQYF. The CDR3 nucleotides read TGCGCCAGCAGCTTGGGCCAGGTCACAGATACGCAGTATTTT.

The V and J genes are TRBV28 and TRBJ1-6; 7 bases map to TRBD1. The V gene end was trimmed by 4 bases and the J gene end by 7 bases; junction bases not matched to a gene: 4. The length of the CDR3 is 14 residues. Germline V gene lookup returns CDR1 MDHEN and CDR2 SYDVKM. The DNA of the CDR3 is TGTGCCAGCAGTTCCTACAGGGGAAATTCACCCCTCCACTTT. This encodes CASSSYRGNSPLHF.

This clonotype occurred a few times. The V and J genes are TRBV10-3 and TRBJ2-2; TRBD2 matches 12 bases. The germline gives CDR1 ENHRY, CDR2 SYGVKD. V lost 10 bases and J lost 4; bases outside the gene matches: 4. The CDR3 sequence is 14 residues long. The chain's CDR3 is CATRLAGATGELFF. The CDR3 DNA is TGTGCCACCAGACTAGCGGGAGCCACCGGGGAGCTGTTTTTT.